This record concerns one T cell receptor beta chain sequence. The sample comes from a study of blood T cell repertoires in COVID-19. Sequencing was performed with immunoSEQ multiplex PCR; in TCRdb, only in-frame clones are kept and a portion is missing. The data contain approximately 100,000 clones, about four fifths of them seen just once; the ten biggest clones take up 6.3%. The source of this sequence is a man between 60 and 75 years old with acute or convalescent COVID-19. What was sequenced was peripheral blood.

The CDR3 DNA sequence: TGCGCCAGCAGCCTACTCGGGACAGCGAACACTGAAGCTTTCTTT. Translated, it gives CASSLLGTANTEAFF. V is TRBV5-1 and J is TRBJ1-1; TRBD1 matches at 7 bases. J was trimmed by 1 base and V by 4 bases; bases with no gene match: 7. Germline loops: CDR1 SGHRS, CDR2 YFSETQ. The CDR3 contains 15 residues. The entire variable domain, with the rest obtained from reference TRBV5-1 and TRBJ1-1, is as follows: KAGVTQTPRYLIKTRGQQVTLSCSPISGHRSVSWYQQTPGQGLQFLFEYFSETQRNKGNFPGRFSGRQFSNSRSEMNVSTLELGDSALYLCASSLLGTANTEAFFGQGTRLTVV.